The 8 T cell receptor beta chains in this list originate from one sample, sequenced in a study of T-cell memory formation after mild COVID-19. Via MiXCR, TCRdb re-called the 5' RACE reads, giving one row per CDR3 protein. This sample yields more than 120,000 distinct CDR3 sequences, of which roughly 21% are seen a single time; 2% to 2.5% belongs to the top ten. Sequencing input: PBMCs or a T cell subset sorted from them (not recorded which). These receptors were taken from an adult woman who had mild COVID-19 (a few samples of this study predate the infection). Cell type and time point are not known.

This clonotype was counted only a few times. This chain uses TRBV12-3 or TRBV12-4 with TRBJ1-1; no reliable D call. This CDR3 is 15 amino acids long. Trimming took off 6 bases at V and 4 bases at J, with 18 bases between the two ends. The CDR3 coding sequence is TGTGCCAGCAGCCACGCCCGGGGAGTGGGCACTGAAGCTTTCTTT. Protein product: CASSHARGVGTEAFF.

This chain's CDR3 is CASSQDGGGGYGYTF. As DNA, the CDR3 is TGTGCCAGCAGCCAAGATGGAGGGGGAGGCTATGGCTACACCTTC. The chain carries TRBV3-1 and TRBJ1-2; possibly TRBD1 for D (6 bases). V lost 0 bases to trimming and J lost 4 bases, with 12 bases between them. The CDR3 totals 15 residues. Per the germline V gene, CDR1 is LGHDT and CDR2 is YNNKEL (reference sequence).

This sequence joins TRBV15 and TRBJ2-3, with D possibly being TRBD1 (6 bases). The CDR3 is made up of 13 amino acids. Trimming shortened V by 8 bases and J by 2 bases, and 11 bases separated the two germline ends. Germline CDR1 LNHNV, CDR2 YYDKDF (reference sequence). The CDR3 is CATSGQLTDTQYF. CDR3 DNA: TGTGCCACCTCGGGACAACTCACAGATACGCAGTATTTT.

This chain connects TRBV7-2 to TRBJ1-6, with D maybe TRBD1 (6 bases). The CDR3 is 14 residues long. The germline V gene has CDR1 SGHTA and CDR2 FQGNSA. Deletions cut 6 bases from V and 12 bases from J, with 18 bases between. The CDR3 DNA follows: TGTGCCAGCAGACACTATGACCGGGACAAACCCCTCCACTTT. Amino acid sequence: CASRHYDRDKPLHF.

The V and J genes are TRBV4-2 and TRBJ2-1; D is unclear. The CDR3 is made up of 16 amino acids. CDR1 and CDR2 (germline): LGHNA, YNFKEQ. The V and J ends lost 1 base and 2 bases respectively, with 12 bases between them. CDR3 nucleotides: TGTGCCAGCAGCCAAGGTGGCGGTAGGGCCTACAATGAGCAGTTCTTC. As protein: CASSQGGGRAYNEQFF.

The V and J genes are TRBV29-1 and TRBJ2-5; 11 bases are a match to TRBD2. Germline V gives CDR1 SQVTM, CDR2 ANQGSEA. The CDR3 runs to 14 residues. Germline trimming cut 4 bases from V and 5 bases from J; bases unmatched to any gene: 6. The CDR3 spells CSVATSGGRETQYF. The DNA of the CDR3 is TGCAGCGTTGCCACTAGCGGGGGCCGGGAGACCCAGTACTTC.

This clonotype was detected only a few times. The rearrangement joins TRBV24-1 to TRBJ2-2; D unresolved. Germline values: CDR1 KGHDR, CDR2 SFDVKD. CDR3 size: 13 residues. V lost 7 bases and J lost 4, with 9 bases in between. CDR3 residues: CATSQLSTGELFF. The CDR3 DNA follows: TGTGCCACCAGCCAACTAAGCACCGGGGAGCTGTTTTTT.

This clonotype has more than one count but fewer than ten. The rearrangement links TRBV5-5 to TRBJ2-3, with D perhaps matching TRBD1 (5 bases). In germline, CDR1 is SGHKS, CDR2 YYEKEE (reference sequence). V was cut by 1 base and J by 4 bases, with 13 bases left in between. CDR3 length equals 15 residues. CDR3: CASSLSGYRPDTQYF. The CDR3 coding sequence is TGTGCCAGCAGCTTGTCAGGGTATCGTCCAGATACGCAGTATTTT.